This TCR beta chain emerged from a study of blood T cells in healthy people across ages. Study results and caveats: No conclusive comparison of naive versus antigen-experienced cells was possible with unsorted PBMCs. Possibly confounding the expanded clonotype changes was the fact that donor CMV status was unknown.

Per the germline V gene, CDR1 is SGHRS and CDR2 is YFSETQ. The CDR3 is 18 amino acids. The V and J ends lost 3 bases and 7 bases, in that order; junction bases with no gene match: 10. A J-beta primer mix and a sample-barcoded 5' primer were used in a second PCR of about 7 to 12 cycles. TCRdb re-called the 5' RACE reads through MiXCR, storing one row per CDR3 protein. The sample contains approximately 700,000 distinct CDR3 sequences, about 30% of which appear only once. This clonotype was seen at least ten times. Its antigen remains unidentified. The gene calls are TRBV5-1 and TRBJ2-1, with 16 bases matching TRBD2. What was sequenced was blood. This clonotype was obtained from a woman of 80 years or more in good health. CDR3 region: CASSSGTSGGADYNEQFF. The DNA of the CDR3 is TGCGCCAGCAGCTCCGGGACTAGCGGGGGGGCCGATTATAATGAGCAGTTCTTC.